This is a list of T cell receptor beta chains from one sample in a study of T cells after yellow fever vaccination. One entry per CDR3 protein, called by TCRdb with MiXCR from the 5' RACE reads. The profile shows hundreds of thousands of distinct CDR3 sequences, roughly 20% of them singletons. The sequences come from PBMCs, collected before the yellow fever booster vaccination. These receptor sequences come from a man aged 18 to 30 who received the YFV17D yellow fever vaccine. Both conserved end residues are part of each CDR3. A D gene is named only where the DNA matches it firmly. Rows give clone size only sometimes, using once, few, many, or a class for an expanded clone.

cdr3_nt: TGCGCCAGCAGCCAAGATAGTCGGGAGAACTATGGCTACACCTTC; cdr3_aa: CASSQDSRENYGYTF; v_call: TRBV4-3; clone_size: few; d_call: .; j_call: TRBJ1-2
cdr3_nt: TGTGCCAGCTCACCACTGGACCCAGACACCGGGGAGCTGTTTTTT; cdr3_aa: CASSPLDPDTGELFF; v_call: TRBV18; clone_size: .; d_call: .; j_call: TRBJ2-2
cdr3_nt: TGCAGTGCCGCACGGGGAGAAGAGACCCAGTACTTC; cdr3_aa: CSAARGEETQYF; v_call: TRBV20-1; clone_size: many; d_call: .; j_call: TRBJ2-5
cdr3_nt: TGTGCCACCGCGGGACTCACCTACGAGCAGTACTTC; cdr3_aa: CATAGLTYEQYF; v_call: TRBV6-2/TRBV6-3; clone_size: few; d_call: .; j_call: TRBJ2-7
cdr3_nt: TGTGCCAGCAGGACATACAGGGGGCCCGATGAGCAGTTCTTC; cdr3_aa: CASRTYRGPDEQFF; v_call: TRBV6-5; clone_size: .; d_call: TRBD1; j_call: TRBJ2-1
cdr3_nt: TGTGCCAGCAGCCAACCGGGCCTCGGCCTAGAGACCCAGTACTTC; cdr3_aa: CASSQPGLGLETQYF; v_call: TRBV7-2; clone_size: .; d_call: .; j_call: TRBJ2-5
cdr3_nt: TGTGCCAGCAGCTTATTGGGGGGGCCAAGTTATGGCTACACCTTC; cdr3_aa: CASSLLGGPSYGYTF; v_call: TRBV7-9; clone_size: .; d_call: .; j_call: TRBJ1-2
cdr3_nt: TGTGCCAGCAGGGGGGACCGTGGAAACACCATATATTTT; cdr3_aa: CASRGDRGNTIYF; v_call: TRBV2; clone_size: .; d_call: .; j_call: TRBJ1-3
cdr3_nt: TGTGCCATCAGTGCCTCGACGGGACAGGGGATATCAGGGGAGCTGTTTTTT; cdr3_aa: CAISASTGQGISGELFF; v_call: TRBV10-3; clone_size: .; d_call: TRBD1; j_call: TRBJ2-2
cdr3_nt: TGTGCCAGCAGTTCACAAGGGCCCAAAAACATTCAGTACTTC; cdr3_aa: CASSSQGPKNIQYF; v_call: TRBV6-2/TRBV6-3; clone_size: .; d_call: .; j_call: TRBJ2-4
cdr3_nt: TGTGCCAGCAGCCTAACGGCGGGGGCGTACAATGAGCAGTTCTTC; cdr3_aa: CASSLTAGAYNEQFF; v_call: TRBV11-3; clone_size: many; d_call: .; j_call: TRBJ2-1
cdr3_nt: TGCGCCAGCAGCCAAGAGCGGGGGGCCTATGGGGCCAACGTCCTGACTTTC; cdr3_aa: CASSQERGAYGANVLTF; v_call: TRBV4-1; clone_size: .; d_call: TRBD2; j_call: TRBJ2-6
cdr3_nt: TGTGCCAGCTCACCACCCGCTAACTGGGGCTATGGCTACACCTTC; cdr3_aa: CASSPPANWGYGYTF; v_call: TRBV18; clone_size: .; d_call: .; j_call: TRBJ1-2
cdr3_nt: TGTGCCAGCAGCCAGATAGCGGGGGAGCAGTACTTC; cdr3_aa: CASSQIAGEQYF; v_call: TRBV4-2; clone_size: few; d_call: TRBD2; j_call: TRBJ2-7
cdr3_nt: TGCAGTGCTAGCCAGGGCTATGGCTACACCTTC; cdr3_aa: CSASQGYGYTF; v_call: TRBV20-1; clone_size: few; d_call: .; j_call: TRBJ1-2
cdr3_nt: TGCGCCAGCAGCTTGGGAGTCGATGAGCAGTTCTTC; cdr3_aa: CASSLGVDEQFF; v_call: TRBV5-1; clone_size: many; d_call: .; j_call: TRBJ2-1
cdr3_nt: TGCAGTGCTCTGGGATTCAATGAGCAGTTCTTC; cdr3_aa: CSALGFNEQFF; v_call: TRBV20-1; clone_size: once; d_call: .; j_call: TRBJ2-1
cdr3_nt: TGCAGTGGGGCCGGACGGCGAATCCCAGAGACCCAGTACTTC; cdr3_aa: CSGAGRRIPETQYF; v_call: TRBV20-1; clone_size: few; d_call: .; j_call: TRBJ2-5
cdr3_nt: TGTGCCAGCAGTTACGGGCAGGTCAATCAGCCCCAGCATTTT; cdr3_aa: CASSYGQVNQPQHF; v_call: TRBV6-5; clone_size: .; d_call: .; j_call: TRBJ1-5
cdr3_nt: TGTGCCAGCAGTGAGTTCGTGGGAGAGCAAGAGACCCAGTACTTC; cdr3_aa: CASSEFVGEQETQYF; v_call: TRBV2; clone_size: .; d_call: .; j_call: TRBJ2-5
cdr3_nt: TGTGCCAGCAGTTTAACCCAGGGGCACTATGGCTACACCTTC; cdr3_aa: CASSLTQGHYGYTF; v_call: TRBV12-3/TRBV12-4; clone_size: few; d_call: .; j_call: TRBJ1-2
cdr3_nt: TGTGCCAGCAGCCAAGCGGGATCTTCGACAGATACGCAGTATTTT; cdr3_aa: CASSQAGSSTDTQYF; v_call: TRBV4-2; clone_size: few; d_call: .; j_call: TRBJ2-3
cdr3_nt: TGTGCCAGCAGCCCAACCCCTCGTACAGGGAACACTGAAGCTTTCTTT; cdr3_aa: CASSPTPRTGNTEAFF; v_call: TRBV9; clone_size: .; d_call: .; j_call: TRBJ1-1
cdr3_nt: TGCGCCAGCAGCCCACTCCCCGGCAGGGATGATTCAGATACGCAGTATTTT; cdr3_aa: CASSPLPGRDDSDTQYF; v_call: TRBV5-1; clone_size: .; d_call: .; j_call: TRBJ2-3
cdr3_nt: TGCAGTGCTGGTTCCGGGTCACCGGTCTTTCAAGAGACCCAGTACTTC; cdr3_aa: CSAGSGSPVFQETQYF; v_call: TRBV20-1; clone_size: .; d_call: .; j_call: TRBJ2-5
cdr3_nt: TGTGCCAGCAGTCCTTCGACTGGCACAGATACGCAGTATTTT; cdr3_aa: CASSPSTGTDTQYF; v_call: TRBV27; clone_size: .; d_call: .; j_call: TRBJ2-3
cdr3_nt: TGCAGTGCTACACTACTAGCGGGGGGATACAATGAGCAGTTCTTC; cdr3_aa: CSATLLAGGYNEQFF; v_call: TRBV20-1; clone_size: many; d_call: TRBD2; j_call: TRBJ2-1
cdr3_nt: TGTGCCAGCCGCGAGGGAACTTGGGATGAGCAGTTCTTC; cdr3_aa: CASREGTWDEQFF; v_call: TRBV28; clone_size: few; d_call: .; j_call: TRBJ2-1
cdr3_nt: TGCAGTGCTAGACCCGACTTGAACACCGGGGAGCTGTTTTTT; cdr3_aa: CSARPDLNTGELFF; v_call: TRBV20-1; clone_size: few; d_call: .; j_call: TRBJ2-2
cdr3_nt: TGTGCCAGCAGTTTTCATTTATCGGGGGGCGCGACTCTTGCCAATCAGCCCCAGCATTTT; cdr3_aa: CASSFHLSGGATLANQPQHF; v_call: TRBV12-3/TRBV12-4; clone_size: .; d_call: .; j_call: TRBJ1-5
cdr3_nt: TGTGCCGCCAAAACGGGGAGTGATGGCTACACCTTC; cdr3_aa: CAAKTGSDGYTF; v_call: TRBV28; clone_size: .; d_call: .; j_call: TRBJ1-2
cdr3_nt: TGTGCCAGCAGCCCCCTAGACAGGGGCCATGAGCAGTTCTTC; cdr3_aa: CASSPLDRGHEQFF; v_call: TRBV9; clone_size: .; d_call: TRBD1; j_call: TRBJ2-1
cdr3_nt: TGCGCCAGCAGCCAACTTCTAGAGGGAACAGATACGCAGTATTTT; cdr3_aa: CASSQLLEGTDTQYF; v_call: TRBV4-3; clone_size: once; d_call: .; j_call: TRBJ2-3
cdr3_nt: TGTGCCAGCAGTGGACCAACCTCGGGCCGCCGGGTCGGTCAGCCCCAGCATTTT; cdr3_aa: CASSGPTSGRRVGQPQHF; v_call: TRBV6-5; clone_size: few; d_call: .; j_call: TRBJ1-5
cdr3_nt: TGTGCCATCAACCAAGGGAGGGACACTGAAGCTTTCTTT; cdr3_aa: CAINQGRDTEAFF; v_call: TRBV10-3; clone_size: few; d_call: .; j_call: TRBJ1-1
cdr3_nt: TGCGCCAGCAGCTTGGGACAGGGATTTTTGTCCGGCTACACCTTC; cdr3_aa: CASSLGQGFLSGYTF; v_call: TRBV5-1; clone_size: .; d_call: TRBD1; j_call: TRBJ1-2
cdr3_nt: TGTGCCATCAGAAGCGGGGGGGATTCGGAGACCCAGTACTTC; cdr3_aa: CAIRSGGDSETQYF; v_call: TRBV10-3; clone_size: .; d_call: TRBD2; j_call: TRBJ2-5
cdr3_nt: TGTGCCAGCTGCCATGGGGATTCCAGGGACAATGAGCAGTTCTTC; cdr3_aa: CASCHGDSRDNEQFF; v_call: TRBV12-3/TRBV12-4; clone_size: .; d_call: .; j_call: TRBJ2-1
cdr3_nt: TGCGCCAGCAGCCTACGGATGCGGGGGGGCTTGAAAGATACGCAGTATTTT; cdr3_aa: CASSLRMRGGLKDTQYF; v_call: TRBV5-1; clone_size: few; d_call: TRBD2; j_call: TRBJ2-3
cdr3_nt: TGCAGTGCTAGAGTACGGGGTCAGCCCCAGCATTTT; cdr3_aa: CSARVRGQPQHF; v_call: TRBV20-1; clone_size: .; d_call: .; j_call: TRBJ1-5
cdr3_nt: TGTGCCAGCAGCGAGAAGGGACCTTCCCATGAGCAGTTCTTC; cdr3_aa: CASSEKGPSHEQFF; v_call: TRBV7-9; clone_size: few; d_call: .; j_call: TRBJ2-1
cdr3_nt: TGTGCCAGCAGCCCGTACATGGGGAATTCCAATGAGCAGTTCTTC; cdr3_aa: CASSPYMGNSNEQFF; v_call: TRBV7-2; clone_size: many; d_call: .; j_call: TRBJ2-1
cdr3_nt: TGTGCCAGCAGATCGACAGGGCTCCCCGAAAACATTCAGTACTTC; cdr3_aa: CASRSTGLPENIQYF; v_call: TRBV6-2/TRBV6-3; clone_size: once; d_call: TRBD1; j_call: TRBJ2-4
cdr3_nt: TGCGCCAGCAGCCAAGTTTTGTACAATGAGCAGTTCTTC; cdr3_aa: CASSQVLYNEQFF; v_call: TRBV4-1; clone_size: .; d_call: .; j_call: TRBJ2-1
cdr3_nt: TGCGCCAGCAGCCAAGATTCGGGGGGGCACGGTGAGCAGTTCTTC; cdr3_aa: CASSQDSGGHGEQFF; v_call: TRBV4-1; clone_size: few; d_call: TRBD2; j_call: TRBJ2-1
cdr3_nt: TGTGCCAGCAGTGACTCCGGACAGGGAGGATTTGTGAAGTTCTTC; cdr3_aa: CASSDSGQGGFVKFF; v_call: TRBV2; clone_size: few; d_call: TRBD1; j_call: TRBJ2-1
cdr3_nt: TGTGCCATCGGACGGTTCAATGAAGAGCAGTTCTTC; cdr3_aa: CAIGRFNEEQFF; v_call: TRBV27; clone_size: few; d_call: .; j_call: TRBJ2-1
cdr3_nt: TGTGCCAGCTCACCACCGACTAGCGGGGGGGAGACCCAGTACTTC; cdr3_aa: CASSPPTSGGETQYF; v_call: TRBV18; clone_size: many; d_call: TRBD2; j_call: TRBJ2-5
cdr3_nt: TGTGCCAGCTCACCTCGCAACGAAGCTTTCTTT; cdr3_aa: CASSPRNEAFF; v_call: TRBV18; clone_size: .; d_call: .; j_call: TRBJ1-1
cdr3_nt: TGTGCCAGCCGGACGGGCCTCAGCACAGATACGCAGTATTTT; cdr3_aa: CASRTGLSTDTQYF; v_call: TRBV5-8; clone_size: few; d_call: .; j_call: TRBJ2-3
cdr3_nt: TGTGCCAGCAGATTCGCTAGCGGGGGGCGGAATGAGCAGTTCTTC; cdr3_aa: CASRFASGGRNEQFF; v_call: TRBV5-6; clone_size: .; d_call: TRBD2; j_call: TRBJ2-1
cdr3_nt: TGTGCCAGCAAACGGGACCTCATGGATACGCAGTATTTT; cdr3_aa: CASKRDLMDTQYF; v_call: TRBV6-5; clone_size: .; d_call: .; j_call: TRBJ2-3
cdr3_nt: TGCGCCAGCAGCCAATGGGCGACCTACGAGCAGTACTTC; cdr3_aa: CASSQWATYEQYF; v_call: TRBV4-1; clone_size: .; d_call: .; j_call: TRBJ2-7
cdr3_nt: TGTGCCATCAGACAGGGGACCCTCTCTGGAAACACCATATATTTT; cdr3_aa: CAIRQGTLSGNTIYF; v_call: TRBV10-3; clone_size: few; d_call: TRBD1; j_call: TRBJ1-3
cdr3_nt: TGTGCCAGCAGTGCTCCTGGGGCCAACGTCCTGACTTTC; cdr3_aa: CASSAPGANVLTF; v_call: TRBV2; clone_size: .; d_call: .; j_call: TRBJ2-6
cdr3_nt: TGTGCCAGCAGAGGAAGTCGACTGCTCTCAGATACGCAGTATTTT; cdr3_aa: CASRGSRLLSDTQYF; v_call: TRBV28; clone_size: few; d_call: .; j_call: TRBJ2-3
cdr3_nt: TGTGCCAGCAGTGAACCGGGCCCGGTCTTC; cdr3_aa: CASSEPGPVF; v_call: TRBV6-1; clone_size: .; d_call: .; j_call: TRBJ1-2
cdr3_nt: TGTGCCAGTCGACGACCCGTGCGACAAGCCCAAGAGACCCAGTACTTC; cdr3_aa: CASRRPVRQAQETQYF; v_call: TRBV11-2; clone_size: .; d_call: .; j_call: TRBJ2-5
cdr3_nt: TGCAGCGTTGCTGTGGGCGGGGGCGGAACCGGGGAGCTGTTTTTT; cdr3_aa: CSVAVGGGGTGELFF; v_call: TRBV29-1; clone_size: few; d_call: .; j_call: TRBJ2-2
cdr3_nt: TGTGCCAGCAGCTTAGGGCGTTTGGTAGGCTACACCTTC; cdr3_aa: CASSLGRLVGYTF; v_call: TRBV11-1; clone_size: few; d_call: .; j_call: TRBJ1-2